The 20 T cell receptor beta chains below all came from one sample that was sequenced in a study of T cells after yellow fever vaccination. TCRdb ran MiXCR on the 5' RACE reads and lists one entry per CDR3 protein. The data hold approximately 600,000 distinct CDR3 sequences, with around 12% observed a single time. Sequenced here: PBMCs, sampled on the day of the yellow fever booster vaccination. These receptors were obtained from a man between 25 and 39 years old who received the YFV17D yellow fever vaccine.

In its sample, this clonotype was seen a few times. The rearrangement links TRBV7-9 to TRBJ2-7; D assignment may be TRBD1 or TRBD2 (5 bases each). V was pared by 5 bases and J by 2 bases, with 10 bases between. In germline, CDR1 is SEHNR, CDR2 FQNEAQ (reference sequence). The CDR3 spans 13 residues. The CDR3 protein is CASSQTGPYEQYF. CDR3 in DNA: TGTGCCAGCAGCCAGACGGGGCCCTACGAGCAGTACTTC.

V gene TRBV7-6 combines with J gene TRBJ1-6; D remains ambiguous. Germline CDR1 SGHVS, CDR2 FNYEAQ. Between the trimmed V and J ends, which lost 5 bases and 5 bases, there was a span of 10 bases. This CDR3 contains 14 residues. In nucleotides, the CDR3 is TGTGCCAGCAGCGTGGAGGGAAATAATTCACCCCTCCACTTT. It is translated as CASSVEGNNSPLHF.

J is TRBJ2-7 and V is TRBV20-1; 11 nucleotides line up with TRBD2. The ends lost 5 bases at V and 0 bases at J; junction bases unmatched: 3. The CDR3 contains 14 residues. Germline V gene data show CDR1 as DFQATT and CDR2 as SNEGSKA (reference sequence). CDR3 nucleotide sequence: TGCAGTGCTTTAGCGGGAGGGAGCTCCTACGAGCAGTACTTC. This codes for CSALAGGSSYEQYF.

This clonotype was seen only a few times. V gene TRBV5-6 combines with J gene TRBJ2-1; tentative D call: TRBD1 (6 bases). V was pared by 1 base and J by 5 bases, with 16 bases between. Germline V gene lookup returns CDR1 SGHDT and CDR2 YYEEEE. There are 16 residues in the CDR3. The CDR3 nucleotides read TGTGCCAGCAGCTTGCGTCGGACAGATCGAGACAATGAGCAGTTCTTC. Amino acid sequence: CASSLRRTDRDNEQFF.

This clonotype was observed a few times. The V and J genes are TRBV28 and TRBJ2-2, with 10 bases identical to TRBD2. The CDR3 contains 17 residues. Germline CDR1 reads MDHEN; CDR2 reads SYDVKM. The V gene end was trimmed by 8 bases and the J gene end by 4 bases; junction bases not matched to a gene: 13. Here the CDR3 DNA reads TGTGCCAGCCAGAGGGCTAGCGGGAGAGGCGTCACCGGGGAGCTGTTTTTT. Protein: CASQRASGRGVTGELFF.

The chain recombines TRBV3-1 with TRBJ1-5, with no clear D. Germline CDR1 is LGHDT and CDR2 is YNNKEL (reference sequence). There are 13 residues in the CDR3. Trimming removed 2 bases at V and 2 bases at J, with 4 bases between. The CDR3 loop is CASSQMGNQPQHF. As DNA, the CDR3 is TGTGCCAGCAGCCAAATGGGCAATCAGCCCCAGCATTTT.

This clonotype was observed a few times. It is likely a read error, because the conserved phenylalanine at the end of the CDR3 is missing. Because the CDR3's place on the DNA is in doubt, the DNA is left out and the CDR3 is given as listed by TCRdb. This chain connects TRBV20-1 to TRBJ2-5; the table's TRBD2 call for D was not verified on the DNA. Germline V gene sequence: CDR1 DFQATT, CDR2 SNEGSKA (reference sequence). The CDR3 sequence runs 15 residues, both termini included. This CDR3 is CSARPGTSGTSGGAL.

CDR3 nucleotide sequence: TGTGCCAGCAGGCGTGGGGAGGTGACCCAGTACTTC. Its translation: CASRRGEVTQYF. The chain links TRBV28 to TRBJ2-5; TRBD2 is a possible D gene (6 bases). The CDR3 sequence is 12 residues long. In germline, CDR1 is MDHEN, CDR2 SYDVKM. The germline V and J ends were trimmed by 6 bases and 7 bases, with 12 bases remaining between them. The full variable domain, rest sourced from reference TRBV28 and TRBJ2-5, is DVKVTQSSRYLVKRTGEKVFLECVQDMDHENMFWYRQDPGLGLRLIYFSYDVKMKEKGDIPEGYSVSREKKERFSLILESASTNQTSMYLCASRRGEVTQYFGPGTRLLVL.

This clonotype has a handful of counts. The chain is built from TRBV20-1 and TRBJ1-5; no reliable D call. Per the germline V gene, CDR1 is DFQATT and CDR2 is SNEGSKA (reference sequence). Trimming shortened V by 2 bases and J by 1 base, and 3 bases separated the two germline ends. CDR3 length: 12 amino acids. The CDR3 region is CSARYSNQPQHF. The CDR3, as DNA: TGCAGTGCTAGATACAGCAATCAGCCCCAGCATTTT.

This clonotype has just a few counts. V usage is TRBV5-6 and J usage is TRBJ2-5; the match to TRBD2 covers 8 bases. This CDR3 contains 15 residues. Germline trimming cut 4 bases from V and 4 bases from J; bases unmatched to any gene: 9. Germline V gene lookup returns CDR1 SGHDT and CDR2 YYEEEE. The CDR3 loop is CASSPTGTRGETQYF. The CDR3, as DNA: TGTGCCAGCAGCCCCACCGGGACTAGGGGAGAGACCCAGTACTTC.

This clonotype was seen ten or more times. The rearrangement links TRBV20-1 to TRBJ2-1; 14 nucleotides line up with TRBD2. This CDR3 is 14 amino acids long. V trimming: 2 bases; J trimming: 10 bases; junction bases outside the gene matches: 4. Germline CDR1 and CDR2: DFQATT and SNEGSKA (reference sequence). Here the CDR3 DNA reads TGCAGTGCTAGACAGGGACTAGCGGGAGTGGAGCAGTTCTTC. This encodes CSARQGLAGVEQFF.

This clonotype was seen ten or more times. The J gene is TRBJ2-3, the V gene TRBV24-1; 8 bases agree with TRBD2. The CDR3 runs to 15 residues. With V trimmed by 4 bases and J by 4 bases, 6 bases remained unmatched. From germline, CDR1 is KGHDR and CDR2 SFDVKD. The CDR3 spells CATSDRGLAADTQYF. The CDR3 coding sequence is TGTGCCACCAGTGACCGAGGACTAGCTGCAGATACGCAGTATTTT.

This clonotype was seen a handful of times. The rearrangement joins TRBV19 to TRBJ2-3, with 10 bases matching TRBD1. Germline CDR1 and CDR2: LNHDA and SQIVND (reference sequence). This CDR3 is 17 amino acids long. The V gene end was trimmed by 10 bases and the J gene end by 0 bases; junction bases not matched to a gene: 13. Written as DNA, the CDR3 is TGTGCCACTTCTTACGGGACAGGGGTCTCTAGCACAGATACGCAGTATTTT. As protein: CATSYGTGVSSTDTQYF.

CDR3 residues: CSARPTSGGYNEQFF. The CDR3, as DNA: TGCAGTGCTAGACCAACTAGCGGAGGCTACAATGAGCAGTTCTTC. V and J are TRBV20-1 and TRBJ2-1, with 8 bases fitting TRBD2. CDR3 length: 15 amino acids. V shed 2 bases and J 3 bases; nucleotides not matched to a gene: 6. Germline assignment: CDR1 DFQATT and CDR2 SNEGSKA (reference sequence).

This clonotype showed up many times. Here the CDR3 DNA reads TGTGCCAGCAACCTACAGGGATCTGGGGAGCTGTTTTTT. Its protein is CASNLQGSGELFF. This chain joins TRBV7-2 and TRBJ2-2; tentatively, D is TRBD1 (6 bases). Germline CDR1 reads SGHTA; CDR2 reads FQGNSA. The CDR3 has 13 amino acids. The germline V and J ends were trimmed by 7 bases and 8 bases, with 14 bases remaining between them.

This chain links TRBV12-3 or TRBV12-4 with TRBJ2-3, with 7 bases lining up with TRBD2. Losses at the gene ends were 8 bases for V and 14 bases for J; bases not matched to a gene: 10. CDR3 length: 11 residues. The CDR3 loop reads CASGLGRAAYF. CDR3 nucleotide sequence: TGTGCCAGCGGATTAGGGAGGGCGGCGTATTTT.

This clonotype was found a few times. The chain uses TRBV5-1 and TRBJ2-7; TRBD1 might be the D (6 bases). The CDR3 sequence is 17 residues long. Germline-derived CDR1 and CDR2 are SGHRS and YFSETQ. V gave up 0 bases and J gave up 3 bases, with 19 bases separating them. The CDR3 reads CASSLALAGQLSYEQYF. CDR3 DNA sequence: TGCGCCAGCAGCTTGGCCCTTGCAGGACAGTTGAGCTACGAGCAGTACTTC.

This clonotype was recorded at least ten times. The V and J genes are TRBV6-5 and TRBJ2-7; D gene ambiguous. The CDR3 is 14 amino acids. Deletions cut 0 bases from V and 1 base from J, with 7 bases between. Germline V gives CDR1 MNHEY, CDR2 SVGAGI. The DNA for the CDR3 is TGTGCCAGCAGTTACTCGGGCAGTTCCTACGAGCAGTACTTC. Protein sequence: CASSYSGSSYEQYF.

This clonotype was picked up a small number of times. The CDR3 protein is CASSFLAGSPTDTQYF. The DNA for the CDR3 is TGTGCCAGCAGCTTCCTAGCGGGATCCCCCACAGATACGCAGTATTTT. The V and J genes are TRBV7-2 and TRBJ2-3; 9 bases align to TRBD2. Germline CDR1 is SGHTA and CDR2 is FQGNSA. This CDR3 contains 16 residues. J was trimmed by 2 bases and V by 3 bases; bases with no gene match: 6.

This clonotype was detected only a few times. The chain employs TRBV4-3 and TRBJ1-4, with a weak D call TRBD1 (5 bases). This CDR3 contains 16 residues. Germline V gene lookup returns CDR1 LGHNA and CDR2 YSLEER. The germline V and J ends were trimmed by 1 base and 8 bases, with 17 bases remaining between them. Written as DNA, the CDR3 is TGCGCCAGCAGCCAAGGGATCTGGAGGACACCAGAAAAACTGTTTTTT. This codes for CASSQGIWRTPEKLFF.